This T cell receptor beta chain was profiled in a study of control samples from healthy donors and cancer patients. Measured with immunoSEQ multiplex PCR; TCRdb has only the in-frame clones, and not every one. Altogether approximately 150,000 clones are present, roughly 93% being singletons, with the ten largest covering 5% to 7%. Germline V gives CDR1 SGHVS, CDR2 FQNEAQ. The CDR3 consists of 19 residues. The ends were cut back, 2 bases at V and 0 bases at J, with 20 bases in the middle. The TCR comes from a man younger than 35 in good health. Sequencing was carried out using blood. The genes are TRBV7-8 and TRBJ1-3; D not resolved. CDR3 in amino acids: CASSLWPPRGFSSGNTIYF. CDR3 coding DNA: TGTGCCAGCAGCTTATGGCCACCGAGAGGGTTCAGCTCTGGAAACACCATATATTTT. Full variable domain (remainder filled in from reference TRBV7-8 and TRBJ1-3): GAGVSQSPRYKVAKRGQDVALRCDPISGHVSLFWYQQALGQGPEFLTYFQNEAQLDKSGLPSDRFFAERPEGSVSTLKIQRTQQEDSAVYLCASSLWPPRGFSSGNTIYFGEGSWLTVV.